These 2 T cell receptor beta chains originate from one sample sequenced in a study of CXCR3-negative and CXCR3-positive naive CD8 T cells. Through 5' RACE with UMI labels, the TRB cDNA libraries were prepared. From the 5' RACE reads, TCRdb lists one entry per CDR3 protein and no DNA. The table lists 75,000 to 100,000 distinct CDR3 sequences. Sequences were obtained from naive CXCR3- CD8+ T cells from blood. Specified subset: CD45RO-CCR7+CD27+CD95- naive CD8+ T cells lacking CXCR3 (TNR3-). The receptors derive from a human donor in good health. Some clones in this sample may be carry-over from other donors' samples.

The rearrangement joins TRBV29-1 to TRBJ1-1. The CDR3 has 12 amino acids. The germline CDR1 and CDR2 sequences are SQVTM and ANQGSEA. CDR3 in amino acids: CSVLDLNTEAFF.

The chain employs TRBV29-1 and TRBJ1-3; the TRBD1 assignment by TCRdb is unverifiable without DNA. The CDR3 contains 14 residues. Germline CDR1 SQVTM, CDR2 ANQGSEA. The CDR3 protein is CSAILGDSGNTIYF.